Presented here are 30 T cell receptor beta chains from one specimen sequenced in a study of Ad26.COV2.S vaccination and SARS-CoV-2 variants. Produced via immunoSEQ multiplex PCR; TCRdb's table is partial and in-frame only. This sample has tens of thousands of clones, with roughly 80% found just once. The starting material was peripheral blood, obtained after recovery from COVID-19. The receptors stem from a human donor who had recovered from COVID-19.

The DNA for the CDR3 is TGTGCCAGCAGCTTAGAGCCACGAGATACGCAGTATTTT. This encodes CASSLEPRDTQYF. This sequence joins TRBV7-8 and TRBJ2-3, with D hard to call. Trimming took off 1 base at V and 5 bases at J, with 7 bases between the two ends. Germline V CDR1 and CDR2: SGHVS, FQNEAQ. This CDR3 is 13 amino acids long.

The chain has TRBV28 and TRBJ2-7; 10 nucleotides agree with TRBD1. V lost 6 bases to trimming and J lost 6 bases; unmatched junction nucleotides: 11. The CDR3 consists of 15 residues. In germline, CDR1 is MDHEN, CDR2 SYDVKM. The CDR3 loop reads CASSPLGQGNFEQYF. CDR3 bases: TGTGCCAGCAGCCCCTTGGGACAGGGGAATTTCGAGCAGTACTTC.

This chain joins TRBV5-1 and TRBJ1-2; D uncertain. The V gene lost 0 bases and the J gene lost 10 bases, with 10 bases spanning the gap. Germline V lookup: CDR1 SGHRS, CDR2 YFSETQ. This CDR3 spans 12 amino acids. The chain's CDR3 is CASSLEPKAYTF. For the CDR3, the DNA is TGCGCCAGCAGCTTGGAGCCGAAGGCCTACACCTTC.

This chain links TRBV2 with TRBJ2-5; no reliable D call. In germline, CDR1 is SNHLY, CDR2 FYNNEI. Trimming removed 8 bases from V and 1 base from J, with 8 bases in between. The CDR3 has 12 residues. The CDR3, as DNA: TGTGCCAGCGGGGAAACCCAAGAGACCCAGTACTTC. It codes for CASGETQETQYF. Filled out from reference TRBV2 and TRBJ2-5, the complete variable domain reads EPEVTQTPSHQVTQMGQEVILRCVPISNHLYFYWYRQILGQKVEFLVSFYNNEISEKSEIFDDQFSVERPDGSNFTLKIRSTKLEDSAMYFCASGETQETQYFGPGTRLLVL.

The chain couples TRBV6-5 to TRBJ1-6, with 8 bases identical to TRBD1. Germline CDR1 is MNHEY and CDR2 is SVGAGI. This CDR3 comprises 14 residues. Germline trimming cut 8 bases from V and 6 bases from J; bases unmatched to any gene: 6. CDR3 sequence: CASDRGSGNSPLHF. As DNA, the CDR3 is TGTGCCAGCGACAGGGGTTCAGGTAATTCACCCCTCCACTTT.

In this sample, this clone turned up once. The CDR3 DNA is TGTGCCAGTGCATCGGGCAATCAGCCCCAGCATTTT. Amino acids: CASASGNQPQHF. This chain joins TRBV12-3 or TRBV12-4 and TRBJ1-5; no definite D call. The length of the CDR3 is 12 residues. Trimming cost V 9 bases and J 2 bases, with 8 bases left between them.

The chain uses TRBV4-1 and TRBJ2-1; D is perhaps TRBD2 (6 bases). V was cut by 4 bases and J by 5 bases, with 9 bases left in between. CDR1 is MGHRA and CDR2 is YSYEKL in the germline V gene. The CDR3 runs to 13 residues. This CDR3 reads CASSPDYHNEQFF. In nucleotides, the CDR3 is TGCGCCAGCAGCCCGGACTACCACAATGAGCAGTTCTTC.

As DNA, the CDR3 is TGTGCCATCGCGGGGGGAGGTTCACCCCTCCACTTT. Residues: CAIAGGGSPLHF. The rearrangement joins TRBV10-3 to TRBJ1-6; D perhaps matches TRBD1 (5 bases). Per the germline V gene, CDR1 is ENHRY and CDR2 is SYGVKD. The CDR3 length is 12 residues. Trimming took 8 bases from V and 9 from J, leaving 11 bases between them.

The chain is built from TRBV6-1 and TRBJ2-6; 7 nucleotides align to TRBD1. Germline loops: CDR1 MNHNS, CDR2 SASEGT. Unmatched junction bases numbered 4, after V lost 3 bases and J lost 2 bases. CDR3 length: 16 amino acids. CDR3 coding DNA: TGTGCCAGCAGTGACCCAACAGGGGCTGGGGCCAACGTCCTGACTTTC. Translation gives CASSDPTGAGANVLTF.

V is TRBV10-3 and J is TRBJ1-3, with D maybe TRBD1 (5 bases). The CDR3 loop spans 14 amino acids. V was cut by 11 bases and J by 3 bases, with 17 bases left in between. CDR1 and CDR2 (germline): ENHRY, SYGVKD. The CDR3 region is CAASGGSYGNTIYF. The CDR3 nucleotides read TGTGCCGCATCCGGGGGGTCATATGGAAACACCATATATTTT.

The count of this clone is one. The chain's CDR3 is CASSKLAGCTDTQYF. The CDR3 nucleotides read TGTGCCAGCAGCAAACTAGCGGGGTGCACAGATACGCAGTATTTT. The chain has TRBV21-1 and TRBJ2-3; TRBD2, as called in the table, went unchecked against the DNA. TRBV21-1 is a pseudogene segment. The CDR3 sequence is 15 residues long.

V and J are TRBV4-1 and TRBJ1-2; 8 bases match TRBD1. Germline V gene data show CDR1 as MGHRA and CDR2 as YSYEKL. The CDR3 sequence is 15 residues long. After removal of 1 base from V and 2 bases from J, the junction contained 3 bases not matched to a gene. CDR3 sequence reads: CASSQATGANYGYTF. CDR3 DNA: TGCGCCAGCAGCCAAGCGACAGGGGCCAACTATGGCTACACCTTC.

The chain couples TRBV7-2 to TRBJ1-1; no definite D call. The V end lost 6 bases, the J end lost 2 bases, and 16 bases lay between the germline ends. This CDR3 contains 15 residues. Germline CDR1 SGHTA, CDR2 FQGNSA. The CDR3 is CASSTAGGINTEAFF. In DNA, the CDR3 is TGTGCCAGCAGTACCGCGGGCGGGATTAACACTGAAGCTTTCTTT.

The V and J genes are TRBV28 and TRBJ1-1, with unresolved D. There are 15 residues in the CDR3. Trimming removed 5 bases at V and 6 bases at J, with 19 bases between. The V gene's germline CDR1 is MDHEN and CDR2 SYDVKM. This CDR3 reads CASSPRTLGVAEAFF. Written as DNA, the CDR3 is TGTGCCAGCAGTCCCCGTACCCTCGGAGTCGCTGAAGCTTTCTTT.

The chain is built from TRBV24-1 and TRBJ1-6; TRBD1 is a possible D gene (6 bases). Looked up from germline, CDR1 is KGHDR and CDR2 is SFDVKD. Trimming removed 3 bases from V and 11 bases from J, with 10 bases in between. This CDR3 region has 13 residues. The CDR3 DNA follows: TGTGCCACCAGTGATACCACAGGGACACCCCTCCACTTT. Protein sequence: CATSDTTGTPLHF.

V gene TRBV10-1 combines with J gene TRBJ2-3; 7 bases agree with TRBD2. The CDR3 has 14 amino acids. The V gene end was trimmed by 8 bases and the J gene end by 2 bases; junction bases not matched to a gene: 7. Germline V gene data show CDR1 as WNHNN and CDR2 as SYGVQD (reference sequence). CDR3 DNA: TGCGCCAGCTCCCAAGCGGGACCCACAGATACGCAGTATTTT. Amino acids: CASSQAGPTDTQYF.

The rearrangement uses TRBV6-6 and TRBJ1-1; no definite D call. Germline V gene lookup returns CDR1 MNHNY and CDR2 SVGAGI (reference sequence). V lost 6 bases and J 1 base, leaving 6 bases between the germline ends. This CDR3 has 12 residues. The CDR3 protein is CASRVGNTEAFF. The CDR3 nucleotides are TGTGCCAGCAGGGTGGGGAACACTGAAGCTTTCTTT.

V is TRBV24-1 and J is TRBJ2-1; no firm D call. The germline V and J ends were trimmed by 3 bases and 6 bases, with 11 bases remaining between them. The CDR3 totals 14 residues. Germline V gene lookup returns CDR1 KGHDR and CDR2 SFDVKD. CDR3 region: CATSDPRLSNEQFF. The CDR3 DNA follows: TGTGCCACCAGTGATCCACGACTGAGCAATGAGCAGTTCTTC.

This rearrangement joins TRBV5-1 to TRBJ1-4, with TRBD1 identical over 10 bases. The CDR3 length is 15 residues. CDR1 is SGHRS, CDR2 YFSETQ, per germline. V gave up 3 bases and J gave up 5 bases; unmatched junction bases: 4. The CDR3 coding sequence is TGCGCCAGCAGCTACAGGGGACAGGGGAATGAAAAACTGTTTTTT. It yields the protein CASSYRGQGNEKLFF.

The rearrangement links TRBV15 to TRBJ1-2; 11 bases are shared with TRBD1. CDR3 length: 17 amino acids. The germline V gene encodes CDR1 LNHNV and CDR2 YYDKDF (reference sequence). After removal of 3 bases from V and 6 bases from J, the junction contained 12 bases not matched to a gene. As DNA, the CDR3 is TGTGCCACCAGCAGTCGCCCCCGTGGGACAGGGGGTGATGGCTACACCTTC. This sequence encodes CATSSRPRGTGGDGYTF.

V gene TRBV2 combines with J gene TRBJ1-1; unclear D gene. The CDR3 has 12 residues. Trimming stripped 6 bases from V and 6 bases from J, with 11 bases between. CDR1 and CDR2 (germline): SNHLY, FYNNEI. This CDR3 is CASRREKPEAFF. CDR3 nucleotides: TGTGCCAGCAGGAGGGAAAAGCCTGAAGCTTTCTTT.

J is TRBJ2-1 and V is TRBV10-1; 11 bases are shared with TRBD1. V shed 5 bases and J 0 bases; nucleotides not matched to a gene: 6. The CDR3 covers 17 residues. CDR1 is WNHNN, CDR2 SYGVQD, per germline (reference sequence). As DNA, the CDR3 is TGCGCCAGCAGTAACGAGGGACAGGGGGGCTCCTACAATGAGCAGTTCTTC. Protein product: CASSNEGQGGSYNEQFF.

CDR3 sequence (DNA): TGTGCCTGGAATTTGGGGTGGAGCACTGAAGCTTTCTTT. This gives the protein CAWNLGWSTEAFF. The chain carries TRBV30 and TRBJ1-1; no definite D call. With 4 bases removed from V and 4 bases from J, the gap between germline ends came to 13 bases. The length of the CDR3 is 13 residues. Germline V lookup: CDR1 GTSNPN, CDR2 SVGIG (reference sequence).

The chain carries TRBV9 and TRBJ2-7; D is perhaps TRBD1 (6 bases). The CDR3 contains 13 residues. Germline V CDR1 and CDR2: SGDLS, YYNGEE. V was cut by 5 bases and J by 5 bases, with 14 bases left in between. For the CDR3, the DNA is TGTGCCAGCAGTCTCGGACAGCCCCACGAGCAGTACTTC. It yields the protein CASSLGQPHEQYF.

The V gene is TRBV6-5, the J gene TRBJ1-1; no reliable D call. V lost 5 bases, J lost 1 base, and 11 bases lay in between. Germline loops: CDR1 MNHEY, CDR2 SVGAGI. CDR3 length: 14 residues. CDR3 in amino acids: CASSRTHKNTEAFF. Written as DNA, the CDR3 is TGTGCCAGCAGTAGAACTCACAAGAACACTGAAGCTTTCTTT.

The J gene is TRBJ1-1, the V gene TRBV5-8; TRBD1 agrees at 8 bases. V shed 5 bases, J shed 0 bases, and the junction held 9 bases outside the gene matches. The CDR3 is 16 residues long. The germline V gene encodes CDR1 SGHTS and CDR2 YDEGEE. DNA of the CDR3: TGTGCCAGCAGACCTGACAGGGGTGGGGTGAACACTGAAGCTTTCTTT. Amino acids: CASRPDRGGVNTEAFF.

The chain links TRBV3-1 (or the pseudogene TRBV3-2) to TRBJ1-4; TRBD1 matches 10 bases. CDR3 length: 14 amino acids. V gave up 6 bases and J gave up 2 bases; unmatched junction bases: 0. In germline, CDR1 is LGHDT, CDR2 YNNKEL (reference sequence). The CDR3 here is CASRGQGTNEKLFF. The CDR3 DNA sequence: TGTGCCAGCAGGGGACAGGGGACTAATGAAAAACTGTTTTTT.

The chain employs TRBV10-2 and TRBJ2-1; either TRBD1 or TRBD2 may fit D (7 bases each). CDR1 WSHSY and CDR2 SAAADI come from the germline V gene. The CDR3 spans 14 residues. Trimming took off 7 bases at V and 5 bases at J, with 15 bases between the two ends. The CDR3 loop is CASNSRGGNNEQFF. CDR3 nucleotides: TGCGCCAGCAACAGCAGGGGGGGCAACAATGAGCAGTTCTTC.

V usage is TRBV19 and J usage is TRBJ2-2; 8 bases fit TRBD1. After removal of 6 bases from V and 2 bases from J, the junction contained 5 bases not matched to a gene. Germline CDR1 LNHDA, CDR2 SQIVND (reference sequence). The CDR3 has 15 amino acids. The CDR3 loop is CASRPGQVNTGELFF. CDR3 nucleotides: TGTGCCAGTAGGCCGGGACAGGTTAACACCGGGGAGCTGTTTTTT.

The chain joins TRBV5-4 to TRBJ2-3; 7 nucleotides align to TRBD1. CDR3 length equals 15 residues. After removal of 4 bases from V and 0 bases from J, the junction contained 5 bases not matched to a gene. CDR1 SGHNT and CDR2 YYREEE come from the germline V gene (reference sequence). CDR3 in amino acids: CASSTGQDSTDTQYF. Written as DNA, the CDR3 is TGTGCCAGCAGCACCGGACAGGATAGCACAGATACGCAGTATTTT. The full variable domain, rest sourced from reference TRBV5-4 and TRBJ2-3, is ETGVTQSPTHLIKTRGQQVTLRCSSQSGHNTVSWYQQALGQGPQFIFQYYREEENGRGNFPPRFSGLQFPNYSSELNVNALELDDSALYLCASSTGQDSTDTQYFGPGTRLTVL.